This TCR beta chain is from a study of T cell clones after liver transplantation. Study details: HCV positivity affected three of eight recipients; the rest lacked autoimmune or viral indications. Study findings and constraints: Low donor cell numbers restricted donor-reactive repertoire measurement in a couple of subjects.

Details on this clone: Its antigen is undetermined.

Assay used: immunoSEQ multiplex PCR; TCRdb lists only in-frame clones, some missing. The repertoire has 55,000 to 80,000 clones, under 95% of them found once; the top ten carry 2% to 3%. The specimen comprised CD4+ T cells from blood, sampled before liver transplant. The sequence came from a human donor who received a liver transplant.

Here the CDR3 reads CVVTGLETQYF. DNA for the CDR3: TGTGTCGTGACAGGGCTCGAGACCCAGTACTTC. This chain joins TRBV6-5 and TRBJ2-5; 7 bases agree with TRBD1. Germline values: CDR1 MNHEY, CDR2 SVGAGI. The CDR3 length is 11 residues.